This T cell receptor beta chain was identified in a study of blood T cell repertoires in COVID-19. Turning to the study itself: Acute-phase and convalescent COVID-19 samples originated in the United States, Italy and Spain. From T cells, B-cell-depleted T cells, or PBMCs came the material, which was cDNA or gDNA.

This CDR3 comprises 18 residues. The V gene end was trimmed by 1 base and the J gene end by 2 bases; junction bases not matched to a gene: 7. The V gene's germline CDR1 is GTSNPN and CDR2 SVGIG (reference sequence). Using immunoSEQ multiplex PCR, the repertoire was profiled, and TCRdb retains in-frame clones only, with some absent. The sample consists of about 260,000 clones, approximately 88% of them appearing once. The source of this sequence is a woman aged 70-85 years with COVID-19, enrolled during active disease. V usage is TRBV30 and J usage is TRBJ1-6, with 11 positions matching TRBD1. Sequencing input: peripheral blood. CDR3 sequence reads: CAWSAGQGVHAYNSPLHF. The DNA of the CDR3 is TGTGCCTGGAGTGCGGGACAGGGGGTTCATGCCTATAATTCACCCCTCCACTTT.